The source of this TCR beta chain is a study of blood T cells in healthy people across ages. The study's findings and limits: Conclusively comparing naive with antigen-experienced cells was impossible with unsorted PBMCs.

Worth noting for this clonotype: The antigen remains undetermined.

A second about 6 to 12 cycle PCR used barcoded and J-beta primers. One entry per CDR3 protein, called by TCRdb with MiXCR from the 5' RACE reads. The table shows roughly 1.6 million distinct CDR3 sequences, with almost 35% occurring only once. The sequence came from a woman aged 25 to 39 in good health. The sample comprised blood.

The CDR3 region has the DNA TGTGCCAGCAAACCCATTCCAGCGGATGGCTACACCTTC. It encodes CASKPIPADGYTF. This chain joins TRBV27 and TRBJ1-2; D call uncertain. The V gene's germline CDR1 is MNHEY and CDR2 SMNVEV (reference sequence). The CDR3 sequence is 13 residues long. Trimming removed 7 bases from V and 6 bases from J, with 15 bases in between.